The 21 T cell receptor beta chains presented below share a single source sample, sequenced in a study of T cell clones after liver transplantation. Profiling relied on immunoSEQ multiplex PCR, and the TCRdb table lists in-frame clones only, not all of them. The sample yields over 50,000 clones, roughly 84% seen once. The sample was CD4+ T cells from blood, taken before liver transplant. These receptors were taken from a human donor who received a liver transplant.

The chain combines TRBV6-5 with TRBJ2-7; possibly TRBD2 for D (7 bases). Trimming left V 2 bases short and J 6 bases short, with 17 bases between. Germline CDR1 is MNHEY and CDR2 is SVGAGI. The CDR3 spans 15 residues. The CDR3: CASSYGGAGGGEQYF. CDR3 bases: TGTGCCAGCAGTTACGGGGGGGCCGGGGGAGGCGAGCAGTACTTC.

The chain links TRBV6-1 to TRBJ2-3; 8 positions agree with TRBD2. V gave up 2 bases and J gave up 3 bases; unmatched junction bases: 7. Germline values: CDR1 MNHNS, CDR2 SASEGT. The CDR3 sequence is 16 residues long. In DNA form, the CDR3 reads TGTGCCAGCAGTGAACTAGAGGGCGGGGGGACAGATACGCAGTATTTT. Translation: CASSELEGGGTDTQYF.

The chain joins TRBV7-9 to TRBJ2-7, with a tentative D call TRBD1 (5 bases). Per the germline V gene, CDR1 is SEHNR and CDR2 is FQNEAQ (reference sequence). The CDR3 is 14 residues long. With 2 bases removed from V and 2 bases from J, the gap between germline ends came to 10 bases. The CDR3 spells CASSLQGYAYEQYF. Here the CDR3 DNA reads TGTGCCAGCAGCTTACAGGGTTATGCCTACGAGCAGTACTTC.

This clone was detected once. This chain links TRBV11-2 with TRBJ2-7; 8 bases match TRBD1. The CDR3 covers 16 residues. Losses at the gene ends were 4 bases for V and 7 bases for J; bases not matched to a gene: 15. From germline, CDR1 is SGHAT and CDR2 FQNNGV. CDR3 loop: CASSSYRGSKWYEQYF. The CDR3 DNA reads as TGTGCCAGCAGCTCCTACAGGGGGAGTAAATGGTATGAGCAGTACTTC.

The CDR3 is CASSQPGPERTEAFF. For the CDR3, the DNA is TGCGCCAGCAGCCAACCGGGCCCCGAAAGAACTGAAGCTTTCTTT. The chain carries TRBV4-1 and TRBJ1-1; D ambiguous. The V gene lost 2 bases and the J gene lost 5 bases, with 15 bases spanning the gap. CDR1 and CDR2 (germline): MGHRA, YSYEKL. The CDR3 loop spans 15 amino acids.

The rearrangement uses TRBV10-3 and TRBJ1-2; weak D call: TRBD1 (6 bases). Germline-derived CDR1 and CDR2 are ENHRY and SYGVKD. V was cut by 10 bases and J by 2 bases, with 8 bases left in between. The CDR3 totals 11 residues. CDR3 protein: CASTGNYGYTF. CDR3 nucleotide sequence: TGTGCCAGCACAGGGAACTATGGCTACACCTTC.

This clone came up once. This chain uses TRBV11-2 with TRBJ1-6; possibly TRBD1 for D (5 bases). Looked up from germline, CDR1 is SGHAT and CDR2 is FQNNGV. V lost 2 bases and J 10 bases, leaving 15 bases between the germline ends. This CDR3 has 15 residues. The DNA of the CDR3 is TGTGCCAGCAGCTTAACTTTGGTGGGGCCCTCACCCCTCCACTTT. Its protein is CASSLTLVGPSPLHF. Together with reference TRBV11-2 and TRBJ1-6, the CDR3 gives the full variable domain: EAGVAQSPRYKIIEKRQSVAFWCNPISGHATLYWYQQILGQGPKLLIQFQNNGVVDDSQLPKDRFSAERLKGVDSTLKIQPAKLEDSAVYLCASSLTLVGPSPLHFGNGTRLTVT.

The rearrangement links TRBV27 to TRBJ2-5; the match to TRBD2 covers 14 bases. The J call may not be correct, given that the DNA end is closer to TRBJ2-7. The CDR3 sequence is 19 residues long. The germline CDR1 and CDR2 sequences are MNHEY and SMNVEV (reference sequence). CDR3 nucleotides: TGTGCCAGCAGTCGGACTAGCGGGGGGCCTCCAGTCGTATCCTACGAGCAGTACTTC. Translation gives CASSRTSGGPPVVSYEQYF.

The V and J genes are TRBV2 and TRBJ1-3; 8 nucleotides line up with TRBD1. CDR3 length: 16 residues. V gave up 5 bases and J gave up 0 bases; unmatched junction bases: 6. Germline lookup yields CDR1 SNHLY and CDR2 FYNNEI. CDR3 region: CASSRQGTSSGNTIYF. The CDR3 region has the DNA TGTGCCAGCAGTCGACAGGGGACGAGCTCTGGAAACACCATATATTTT.

V gene TRBV27 combines with J gene TRBJ1-2; D perhaps matches TRBD1 (5 bases). Per germline, CDR1 MNHEY and CDR2 SMNVEV (reference sequence). The CDR3 runs to 15 residues. Between the trimmed V and J ends, which lost 3 bases and 3 bases, there was a span of 14 bases. The CDR3 spells CASSFDRGRDYGYTF. In DNA form, the CDR3 reads TGTGCCAGCAGTTTTGATAGGGGTCGGGACTATGGCTACACCTTC.

The rearrangement uses TRBV28 and TRBJ2-7; 8 bases line up with TRBD2. The CDR3 contains 16 residues. Germline loops: CDR1 MDHEN, CDR2 SYDVKM. The ends lost 4 bases at V and 2 bases at J; junction bases unmatched: 10. CDR3 region: CASSSPSTSATYEQYF. DNA of the CDR3: TGTGCCAGCAGTTCCCCTTCGACTAGCGCGACCTACGAGCAGTACTTC. The complete variable domain, with remaining parts taken from reference TRBV28 and TRBJ2-7, reads DVKVTQSSRYLVKRTGEKVFLECVQDMDHENMFWYRQDPGLGLRLIYFSYDVKMKEKGDIPEGYSVSREKKERFSLILESASTNQTSMYLCASSSPSTSATYEQYFGPGTRLTVT.

V and J are TRBV5-1 and TRBJ2-7; D remains unclear. The CDR3 consists of 15 residues. CDR1 and CDR2 from the germline V gene are SGHRS and YFSETQ. V gave up 0 bases and J gave up 2 bases, with 12 bases separating them. The CDR3 DNA follows: TGCGCCAGCAGCTTGGAAGGCTTTGGACCCTACGAGCAGTACTTC. The encoded protein is CASSLEGFGPYEQYF.

V is TRBV9 and J is TRBJ2-1; 7 bases match TRBD1. Germline assignment: CDR1 SGDLS and CDR2 YYNGEE. This CDR3 has 15 residues. V was clipped by 4 bases and J by 8 bases; unmatched bases: 12. The chain's CDR3 is CASSPRFDRVDEQFF. CDR3 DNA sequence: TGTGCCAGCAGCCCCCGATTTGACAGGGTGGATGAGCAGTTCTTC.

Comments on this clone: The junction shows a germline mismatch at one end, possibly a read error. The CDR3 loop is CASSLEPGVGELFF. DNA for the CDR3: TGTGCTAGCAGCTTAGAGCCGGGTGTCGGGGAGCTGTTTTTT. The chain has TRBV7-7 and TRBJ2-2; unclear D gene. Germline-derived CDR1 and CDR2 are SSHAT and FNYEAQ (reference sequence). The CDR3 sequence is 14 residues long.

This chain joins TRBV27 and TRBJ1-6, with TRBD1 identical over 8 bases. The CDR3 extends over 15 amino acids. The germline gives CDR1 MNHEY, CDR2 SMNVEV (reference sequence). Trimming removed 1 base from V and 7 bases from J; junction bases left unmatched: 3. The CDR3 is CASSLYQGANSPLHF. For the CDR3, the DNA is TGTGCCAGCAGTTTATACCAGGGGGCGAATTCACCCCTCCACTTT.

The chain carries TRBV28 and TRBJ2-7, with a weak D call TRBD2 (6 bases). Germline V CDR1 and CDR2: MDHEN, SYDVKM. The V gene lost 6 bases and the J gene lost 3 bases, with 18 bases spanning the gap. The length of the CDR3 is 15 residues. CDR3 sequence reads: CASSPRRGARYEQYF. CDR3 DNA: TGTGCCAGCAGCCCCCGGAGGGGAGCTCGCTACGAGCAGTACTTC.

J is TRBJ2-7 and V is TRBV2; TRBD2 agrees at 8 bases. The CDR3 runs to 13 residues. J was trimmed by 3 bases and V by 5 bases; bases with no gene match: 3. The germline CDR1 and CDR2 sequences are SNHLY and FYNNEI. This CDR3 reads CASSTRGGYEQYF. The CDR3 nucleotides are TGTGCCAGCAGTACCCGGGGGGGCTACGAGCAGTACTTC. Complete variable domain (other parts from reference TRBV2 and TRBJ2-7): EPEVTQTPSHQVTQMGQEVILRCVPISNHLYFYWYRQILGQKVEFLVSFYNNEISEKSEIFDDQFSVERPDGSNFTLKIRSTKLEDSAMYFCASSTRGGYEQYFGPGTRLTVT.

The V and J genes are TRBV5-6 and TRBJ2-7; 9 bases agree with TRBD2. Per germline, CDR1 SGHDT and CDR2 YYEEEE. The CDR3 consists of 15 residues. With 0 bases clipped from V and 2 bases from J, the junction kept 3 bases outside the gene matches. Written as DNA, the CDR3 is TGTGCCAGCAGCTTGGAAGTAGCGGGGGCCTACGAGCAGTACTTC. This sequence encodes CASSLEVAGAYEQYF.

The gene calls are TRBV6-5 and TRBJ1-1; TRBD1 is a possible D gene (5 bases). CDR3 size: 13 residues. Trimming pared 8 bases from V and 8 bases from J, leaving 18 bases between. Looked up from germline, CDR1 is MNHEY and CDR2 is SVGAGI. Here the CDR3 DNA reads TGTGCCAGCCGGAGACAGCGTGGCAGAGAAGCTTTCTTT. Protein sequence: CASRRQRGREAFF.

V gene TRBV6-1 combines with J gene TRBJ1-1, with unresolved D. Germline values: CDR1 MNHNS, CDR2 SASEGT. V shed 2 bases and J shed 0 bases, with 7 bases lying between them. The CDR3 extends over 14 amino acids. In DNA form, the CDR3 reads TGTGCCAGCAGTGAACCGGGATTGAACACTGAAGCTTTCTTT. It yields the protein CASSEPGLNTEAFF.

The CDR3 reads CSASRDNEQFF. The CDR3 DNA reads as TGCAGTGCTAGCAGGGACAATGAGCAGTTCTTC. The rearrangement joins TRBV20-1 to TRBJ2-1, with D possibly TRBD1 on 5 matching bases. The CDR3 is 11 amino acids. V was cut by 3 bases and J by 5 bases, with 5 bases left in between. Germline CDR1 is DFQATT and CDR2 is SNEGSKA (reference sequence).